These 9 T cell receptor beta chains came from one sample sequenced in a study of blood T cell repertoires in COVID-19. The data were produced by immunoSEQ multiplex PCR, yet TCRdb's version contains in-frame clones alone and is incomplete. The repertoire has 90,000 or so clones, roughly 89% of them found once; the top ten carry 4.5% to 5.5%. Sequenced sample: peripheral blood. The receptors stem from a man aged 55 to 70 with COVID-19, enrolled during active disease.

The V call is TRBV19, the J call TRBJ1-5, with 7 bases that match TRBD1. V gave up 3 bases and J gave up 7 bases; unmatched junction bases: 15. The germline gives CDR1 LNHDA, CDR2 SQIVND (reference sequence). The CDR3 is made up of 17 amino acids. This CDR3 is CASSIDFGRGERQPQHF. CDR3 nucleotides: TGTGCCAGTAGTATTGATTTCGGCAGGGGGGAACGGCAGCCCCAGCATTTT.

Only one count was recorded for this clone. This chain uses TRBV7-3 with TRBJ2-1, with D perhaps matching TRBD2 (6 bases). The germline V gene encodes CDR1 SGHTA and CDR2 FQGTGA. CDR3 size: 15 residues. The V end was cut by 1 base, the J end by 1 base, with 8 bases between. CDR3 region: CASSLSGDSYNEQFF. For the CDR3, the DNA is TGTGCCAGCAGCTTAAGCGGGGATTCCTACAATGAGCAGTTCTTC.

The chain recombines TRBV7-6 with TRBJ2-1, with D hard to call. Trimming removed 2 bases from V and 2 bases from J, with 10 bases in between. The CDR3 totals 15 residues. Germline V gene sequence: CDR1 SGHVS, CDR2 FNYEAQ. CDR3 coding DNA: TGTGCCAGCAGCTTAAGCCACGGTACCTACAATGAGCAGTTCTTC. It translates to CASSLSHGTYNEQFF.

The chain couples TRBV2 to TRBJ1-2; no reliable D call. There are 14 residues in the CDR3. Germline CDR1 SNHLY, CDR2 FYNNEI. The germline V and J ends were trimmed by 3 bases and 0 bases, with 8 bases remaining between them. CDR3 sequence reads: CASSDDGSNYGYTF. CDR3 DNA: TGTGCCAGCAGTGACGATGGCTCTAACTATGGCTACACCTTC.

The chain uses TRBV24-1 and TRBJ2-7; tentative D call: TRBD1 (6 bases). Trimming stripped 6 bases from V and 0 bases from J, with 8 bases between. The CDR3 sequence is 13 residues long. Germline V CDR1 and CDR2: KGHDR, SFDVKD. CDR3 in DNA: TGTGCCACCAGTCAGGGGAGCTCCTACGAGCAGTACTTC. Protein sequence: CATSQGSSYEQYF.

The V and J genes are TRBV29-1 and TRBJ2-3; 9 bases align to TRBD2. J was trimmed by 1 base and V by 4 bases; bases with no gene match: 12. Per germline, CDR1 SQVTM and CDR2 ANQGSEA. The CDR3 extends over 17 amino acids. CDR3 residues: CSVVGAGGPLGTDTQYF. The CDR3 DNA follows: TGCAGCGTTGTTGGGGCGGGAGGGCCTCTTGGCACAGATACGCAGTATTTT.

This clone appeared a single time. The genes are TRBV5-6 and TRBJ2-2, with a tentative D call TRBD2 (6 bases). This CDR3 is built from 15 residues. Between the trimmed V and J ends, which lost 4 bases and 4 bases, there was a span of 14 bases. Germline CDR1 reads SGHDT; CDR2 reads YYEEEE. CDR3 in amino acids: CASSPLARSTGELFF. For the CDR3, the DNA is TGTGCCAGCAGCCCCCTAGCGAGAAGCACCGGGGAGCTGTTTTTT. Full variable domain (missing parts from reference TRBV5-6 and TRBJ2-2): DAGVTQSPTHLIKTRGQQVTLRCSPKSGHDTVSWYQQALGQGPQFIFQYYEEEERQRGNFPDRFSGHQFPNYSSELNVNALLLGDSALYLCASSPLARSTGELFFGEGSRLTVL.

The V gene is TRBV5-1, the J gene TRBJ2-3, with 9 bases aligning to TRBD2. CDR3 length: 15 amino acids. V dropped 2 bases and J dropped 2; count of bases not matched to a gene: 3. Looked up from germline, CDR1 is SGHRS and CDR2 is YFSETQ. In DNA form, the CDR3 reads TGCGCCAGCAGCTTACGCGGGGGGGCCACAGATACGCAGTATTTT. It yields the protein CASSLRGGATDTQYF.

The rearrangement joins TRBV5-5 to TRBJ2-7, with a possible D match to TRBD1 (6 bases). The CDR3 totals 13 residues. V lost 3 bases and J lost 3, with 10 bases in between. Germline V gene sequence: CDR1 SGHKS, CDR2 YYEKEE (reference sequence). The CDR3 sequence is CASSSGTFYEQYF. CDR3 DNA: TGTGCCAGCAGCTCCGGGACATTCTACGAGCAGTACTTC.